This is a list of T cell receptor beta chains from one sample in a study of T cells in Graves' hyperthyroidism and ophthalmopathy. MiXCR, run by TCRdb on the multiplex PCR reads, gives a single entry per CDR3 protein. This sample has about 520,000 distinct CDR3 sequences; around a quarter occur once, and the top ten carry roughly 12%. Sequenced input: blood. These receptors all stem from a woman in her 30s with Graves' ophthalmopathy. Both conserved end residues are part of each CDR3. D genes are given only for firm matches. Rows may omit the clone size; those that give it use once, few, many or a size class.

TRBJ2-5,NA,TRBV13,NA,TGTGCCAGCAGCTTATTTTCTGGGGAGCGGGAGACCCAGTACTTC,CASSLFSGERETQYF
TRBJ1-2,TRBD1,TRBV2,many,TGTGCCAGCAAAACCCGCGAGGGGGCCGAGGGCTACACCTTC,CASKTREGAEGYTF
TRBJ1-1,TRBD1,TRBV20-1,few,TGCAGTGCTAGACCGACAGGGATTGAAGCTTTCTTT,CSARPTGIEAFF
TRBJ1-5,NA,TRBV12-3/TRBV12-4,NA,TGTGCCAGCAGTTTAGGGGGGGACCACTCAGGTTATCAGCCCCAGCATTTT,CASSLGGDHSGYQPQHF
TRBJ2-7,TRBD1,TRBV5-1,many,TGCGCCAGCAGCGGGGGACAGGGTTTAACCTACGAGCAGTACTTC,CASSGGQGLTYEQYF
TRBJ1-6,NA,TRBV19,few,TGTGCCAGTAGTAGGGACACTACAACCTATAATTCACCCCTCCACTTT,CASSRDTTTYNSPLHF
TRBJ1-1,NA,TRBV28,many,TGTGCCAGCAGCGGGGGCTCTGGCACTGAAGCTTTCTTT,CASSGGSGTEAFF
TRBJ1-5,NA,TRBV6-2/TRBV6-3,many,TGTGCCAGCAGTTACTCGTCTGGAGGCCTCAATCAGCCCCAGCATTTT,CASSYSSGGLNQPQHF
TRBJ2-5,NA,TRBV12-3/TRBV12-4,NA,TGTGCCAGCAGCCCCGAAGGGGCTACCCAAGAGACCCAGTACTTC,CASSPEGATQETQYF
TRBJ2-2,NA,TRBV10-3,many,TGTGCCATCAGCAGGGCAGGCCCCGGGGAGCTGTTTTTT,CAISRAGPGELFF
TRBJ2-7,TRBD1,TRBV18,many,TGTGCCAGCTCACCCGGACAGGGAACGGAGTCTTACGAGCAGTACTTC,CASSPGQGTESYEQYF
TRBJ1-2,NA,TRBV27,NA,TGTGCCAGCAGTTTATCGAGGCATCCCTATGGCTACACCTTC,CASSLSRHPYGYTF
TRBJ1-2,TRBD1,TRBV12-3/TRBV12-4,many,TGTGCCAGCAGTTTAGCCGAAGTGAGACAGGGGAAGGGTGGCTACACCTTC,CASSLAEVRQGKGGYTF
TRBJ1-3,TRBD1,TRBV7-3,many,TGTGCCAGCAGTCCCAGACCCAGAGGGGGCGCCGGAAACACCATATATTTT,CASSPRPRGGAGNTIYF
TRBJ1-1,NA,TRBV6-5,many,TGTGCCAGCAGAAACCGCGGGAACACTGAAGCTTTCTTT,CASRNRGNTEAFF
TRBJ2-2,NA,TRBV12-3/TRBV12-4,many,TGTGCCAGCAGCCCCACACCGAACACCGGGGAGCTGTTTTTT,CASSPTPNTGELFF
TRBJ2-2,NA,TRBV7-9,NA,TGTGCCAGCAGCCCCCTAGGCGGGCCCGGGGGGGAGCTGTTTTTT,CASSPLGGPGGELFF
TRBJ1-2,TRBD1,TRBV6-1,many,TGTGCCAGCAGGGATGACAGGGGAGGCTACACCTTC,CASRDDRGGYTF
TRBJ2-7,TRBD1,TRBV4-3,NA,TGCGCCAGCAGCCAAGACCGACCTGGAGGGACAGGACCTCAGTACTTC,CASSQDRPGGTGPQYF
TRBJ2-7,TRBD2,TRBV18,few,TGTGCCAGCTCACCCGGGCGGGGGGACTCCTACGAGCAGTACTTC,CASSPGRGDSYEQYF
TRBJ2-7,TRBD2,TRBV7-2,NA,TGTGCCAGCAGCAGGACTAGCGTGACCTACGAGCAGTACTTC,CASSRTSVTYEQYF
TRBJ2-7,NA,TRBV14,many,TGTGCCAGCAGATTAAGTGGAGGTCACGAGCAGTACTTC,CASRLSGGHEQYF
TRBJ2-2,TRBD2,TRBV9,many,TGTGCCAGCAGCGTAGAAGCGACTAGCGGGTCCAACACCGGGGAGCTGTTTTTT,CASSVEATSGSNTGELFF
TRBJ1-2,NA,TRBV24-1,NA,TGTGCCACCAGTGATAACAGAAACTATGGCTACACCTTC,CATSDNRNYGYTF